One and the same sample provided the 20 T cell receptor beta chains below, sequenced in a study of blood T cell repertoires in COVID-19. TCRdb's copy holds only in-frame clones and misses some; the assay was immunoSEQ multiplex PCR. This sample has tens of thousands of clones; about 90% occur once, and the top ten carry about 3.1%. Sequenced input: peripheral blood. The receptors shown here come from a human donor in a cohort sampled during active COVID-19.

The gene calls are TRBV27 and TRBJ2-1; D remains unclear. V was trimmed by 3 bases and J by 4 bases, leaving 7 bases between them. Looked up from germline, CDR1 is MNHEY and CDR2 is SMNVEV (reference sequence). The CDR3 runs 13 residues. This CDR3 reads CASSFLSYNEQFF. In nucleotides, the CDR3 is TGTGCCAGCAGTTTTCTCAGTTACAATGAGCAGTTCTTC.

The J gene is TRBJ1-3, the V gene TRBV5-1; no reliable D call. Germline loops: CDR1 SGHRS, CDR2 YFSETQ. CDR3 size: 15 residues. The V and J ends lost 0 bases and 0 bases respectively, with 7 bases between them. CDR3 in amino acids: CASSLDSGSGNTIYF. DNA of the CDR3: TGCGCCAGCAGCTTGGATTCAGGCTCTGGAAACACCATATATTTT.

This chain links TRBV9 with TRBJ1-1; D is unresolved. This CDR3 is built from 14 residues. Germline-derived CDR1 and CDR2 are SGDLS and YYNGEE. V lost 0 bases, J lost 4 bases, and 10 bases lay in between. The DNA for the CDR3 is TGTGCCAGCAGCGTAGACCCCGGAGGCACTGAAGCTTTCTTT. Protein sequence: CASSVDPGGTEAFF. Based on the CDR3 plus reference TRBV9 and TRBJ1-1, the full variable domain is DSGVTQTPKHLITATGQRVTLRCSPRSGDLSVYWYQQSLDQGLQFLIQYYNGEERAKGNILERFSAQQFPDLHSELNLSSLELGDSALYFCASSVDPGGTEAFFGQGTRLTVV.

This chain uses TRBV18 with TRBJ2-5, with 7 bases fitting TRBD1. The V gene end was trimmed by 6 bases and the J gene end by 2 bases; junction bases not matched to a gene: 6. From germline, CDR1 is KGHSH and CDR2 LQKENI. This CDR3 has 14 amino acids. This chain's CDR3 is CASSNRGSQETQYF. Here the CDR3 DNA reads TGTGCCAGCTCGAACAGGGGATCTCAAGAGACCCAGTACTTC.

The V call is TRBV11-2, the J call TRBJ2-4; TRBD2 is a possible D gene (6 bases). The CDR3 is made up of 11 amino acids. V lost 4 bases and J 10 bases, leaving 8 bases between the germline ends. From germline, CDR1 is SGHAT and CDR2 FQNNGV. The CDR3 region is CASSSAGIQYF. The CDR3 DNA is TGTGCCAGCAGCTCCGCGGGAATTCAGTACTTC. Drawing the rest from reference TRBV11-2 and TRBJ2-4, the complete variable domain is EAGVAQSPRYKIIEKRQSVAFWCNPISGHATLYWYQQILGQGPKLLIQFQNNGVVDDSQLPKDRFSAERLKGVDSTLKIQPAKLEDSAVYLCASSSAGIQYFGAGTRLSVL.

CDR3 coding DNA: TGCGCCAGCAGCTTAGACCGCCAGGTGAACACTGAAGCTTTCTTT. Amino acid sequence: CASSLDRQVNTEAFF. The chain is built from TRBV5-1 and TRBJ1-1; no firm D call. CDR1 is SGHRS and CDR2 is YFSETQ in the germline V gene. The CDR3 totals 15 residues. Deletions cut 2 bases from V and 0 bases from J, with 11 bases between. The whole variable domain, filled in from reference TRBV5-1 and TRBJ1-1, reads KAGVTQTPRYLIKTRGQQVTLSCSPISGHRSVSWYQQTPGQGLQFLFEYFSETQRNKGNFPGRFSGRQFSNSRSEMNVSTLELGDSALYLCASSLDRQVNTEAFFGQGTRLTVV.

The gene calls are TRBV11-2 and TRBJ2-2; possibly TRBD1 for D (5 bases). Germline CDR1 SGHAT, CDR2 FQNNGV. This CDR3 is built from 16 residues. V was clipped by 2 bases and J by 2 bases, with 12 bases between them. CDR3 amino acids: CASSLTRQGNTGELFF. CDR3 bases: TGTGCCAGCAGCTTAACCCGCCAGGGTAACACCGGGGAGCTGTTTTTT.

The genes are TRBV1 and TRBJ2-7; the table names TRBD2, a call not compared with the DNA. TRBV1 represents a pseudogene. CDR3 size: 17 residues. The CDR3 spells CTSSQAPPGTSTYEQYF. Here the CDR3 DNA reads TGCACCAGCAGCCAAGCCCCCCCCGGGACTAGCACCTACGAGCAGTACTTC.

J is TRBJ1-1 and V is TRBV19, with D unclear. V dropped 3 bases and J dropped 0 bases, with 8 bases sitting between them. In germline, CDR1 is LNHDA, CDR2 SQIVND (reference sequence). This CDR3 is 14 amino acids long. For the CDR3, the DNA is TGTGCCAGTAGTATCGGGTTCCTGAACACTGAAGCTTTCTTT. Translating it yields CASSIGFLNTEAFF. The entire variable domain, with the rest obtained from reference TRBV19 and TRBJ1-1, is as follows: DGGITQSPKYLFRKEGQNVTLSCEQNLNHDAMYWYRQDPGQGLRLIYYSQIVNDFQKGDIAEGYSVSREKKESFPLTVTSAQKNPTAFYLCASSIGFLNTEAFFGQGTRLTVV.

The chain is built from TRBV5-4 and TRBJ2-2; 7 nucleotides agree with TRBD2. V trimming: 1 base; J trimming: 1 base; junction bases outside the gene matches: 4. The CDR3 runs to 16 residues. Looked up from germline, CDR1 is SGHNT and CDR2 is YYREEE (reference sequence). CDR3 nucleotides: TGTGCCAGCAGCTTGCATCCTAGCGGGAACACCGGGGAGCTGTTTTTT. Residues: CASSLHPSGNTGELFF.

The CDR3: CATSRGLLQRGGELFF. Written as DNA, the CDR3 is TGTGCCACCAGCAGAGGACTCCTACAGCGGGGCGGGGAGCTGTTTTTT. This rearrangement joins TRBV15 to TRBJ2-2, with 7 bases fitting TRBD2. Germline CDR1 is LNHNV and CDR2 is YYDKDF (reference sequence). The junction had 9 bases not matched to a gene; V was cut back by 1 base and J by 7 bases. This CDR3 contains 16 residues. Together with reference TRBV15 and TRBJ2-2, the CDR3 gives the full variable domain: DAMVIQNPRYQVTQFGKPVTLSCSQTLNHNVMYWYQQKSSQAPKLLFHYYDKDFNNEADTPDNFQSRRPNTSFCFLDIRSPGLGDTAMYLCATSRGLLQRGGELFFGEGSRLTVL.

CDR3 in DNA: TGCGCCAGCAGCCAAGGCCTTAAGGACAGGGGTGACTATGGCTACACCTTC. This translates into CASSQGLKDRGDYGYTF. The J gene is TRBJ1-2, the V gene TRBV4-1; TRBD1 matches at 9 bases. Trimming cost V 1 base and J 3 bases; bases outside gene matches: 9. CDR3 size: 17 residues. Germline assignment: CDR1 MGHRA and CDR2 YSYEKL.

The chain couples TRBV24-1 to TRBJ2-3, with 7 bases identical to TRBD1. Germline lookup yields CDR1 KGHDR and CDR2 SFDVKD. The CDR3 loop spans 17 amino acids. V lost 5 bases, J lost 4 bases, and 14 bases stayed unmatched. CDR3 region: CATSGTAGQVLADTQYF. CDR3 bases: TGTGCCACCAGTGGGACCGCCGGACAGGTTTTAGCAGATACGCAGTATTTT.

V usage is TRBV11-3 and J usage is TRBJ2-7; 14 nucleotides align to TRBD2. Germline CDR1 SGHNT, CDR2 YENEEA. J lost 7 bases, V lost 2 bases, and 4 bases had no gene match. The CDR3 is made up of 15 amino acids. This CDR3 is CASSLMGLAGAEQYF. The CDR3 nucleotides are TGTGCCAGCAGCTTAATGGGACTAGCGGGAGCTGAGCAGTACTTC.

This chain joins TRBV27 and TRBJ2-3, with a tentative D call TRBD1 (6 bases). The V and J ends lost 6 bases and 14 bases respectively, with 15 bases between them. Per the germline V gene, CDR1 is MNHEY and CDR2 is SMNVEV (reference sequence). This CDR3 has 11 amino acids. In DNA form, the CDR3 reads TGTGCCAGCAGCCCGGGACACCTGTTGTATTTT. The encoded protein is CASSPGHLLYF.

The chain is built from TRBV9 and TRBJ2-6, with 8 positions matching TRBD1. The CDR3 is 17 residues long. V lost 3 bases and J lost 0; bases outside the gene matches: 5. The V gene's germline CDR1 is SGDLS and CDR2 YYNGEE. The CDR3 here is CASSEDRASSGANVLTF. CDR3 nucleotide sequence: TGTGCCAGCAGCGAGGACAGGGCTAGCTCTGGGGCCAACGTCCTGACTTTC.

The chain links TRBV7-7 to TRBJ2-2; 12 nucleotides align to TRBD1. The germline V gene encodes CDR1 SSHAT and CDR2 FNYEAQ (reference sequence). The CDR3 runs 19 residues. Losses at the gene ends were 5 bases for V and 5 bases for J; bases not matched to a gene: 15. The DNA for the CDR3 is TGTGCCAGCAGCCTGGGAACTCCGGGACAGGGGGCTCCAACCGGGGAGCTGTTTTTT. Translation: CASSLGTPGQGAPTGELFF.

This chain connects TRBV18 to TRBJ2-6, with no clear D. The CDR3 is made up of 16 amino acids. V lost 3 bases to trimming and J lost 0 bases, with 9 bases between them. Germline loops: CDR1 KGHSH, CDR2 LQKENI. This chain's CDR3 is CASSPFESSGANVLTF. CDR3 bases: TGTGCCAGCTCACCGTTCGAGAGCTCTGGGGCCAACGTCCTGACTTTC.

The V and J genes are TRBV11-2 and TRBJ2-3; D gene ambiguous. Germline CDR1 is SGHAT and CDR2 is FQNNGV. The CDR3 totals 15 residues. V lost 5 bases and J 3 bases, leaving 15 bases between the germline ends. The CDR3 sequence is CASSPQRLGTDTQYF. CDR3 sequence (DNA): TGTGCCAGCAGCCCTCAGAGGCTAGGAACAGATACGCAGTATTTT.

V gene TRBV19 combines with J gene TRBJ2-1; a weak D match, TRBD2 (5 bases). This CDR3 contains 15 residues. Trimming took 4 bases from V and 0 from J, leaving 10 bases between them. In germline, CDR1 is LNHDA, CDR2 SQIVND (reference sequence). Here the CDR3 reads CASSTLGSSYNEQFF. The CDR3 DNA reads TGTGCCAGTAGTACACTAGGGAGCTCCTACAATGAGCAGTTCTTC. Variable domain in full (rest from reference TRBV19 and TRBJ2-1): DGGITQSPKYLFRKEGQNVTLSCEQNLNHDAMYWYRQDPGQGLRLIYYSQIVNDFQKGDIAEGYSVSREKKESFPLTVTSAQKNPTAFYLCASSTLGSSYNEQFFGPGTRLTVL.